This is a list of T cell receptor beta chains from one sample in a study of T cell responses to AZD1222 COVID-19 vaccine. TCRdb's table, derived via immunoSEQ multiplex PCR, lists solely in-frame clones and lacks some. The repertoire holds more than 75,000 clones, with around 89% as singletons. The sample here was peripheral blood, taken on day 0 of AZD1222 vaccination. These TCRs come from an adult in good health. Both conserved end residues are part of each CDR3.

CDR3: CARFRDGTNFFSNQPQHF
J: TRBJ1-5
V: TRBV5-3

CDR3: CAWSVRAGTNQPQHF
J: TRBJ1-5
V: TRBV30

CDR3: CASSQQDRGRSGELFF
J: TRBJ2-2
V: TRBV4-1

CDR3: CASSPRTGSTTGANVLTF
J: TRBJ2-6
V: TRBV9

CDR3: CASREGMAYNEQFF
J: TRBJ2-1
V: TRBV2

CDR3: CATSTRDRLAPQHF
J: TRBJ1-5
V: TRBV15

CDR3: CASSVVPIEGPGEAFF
J: TRBJ1-1
V: TRBV9

CDR3: CASWTGSGDTGELFF
J: TRBJ2-2
V: TRBV19

CDR3: CASNTDSYLYGYTF
J: TRBJ1-2
V: TRBV7-9

CDR3: CASSDGTEGVGYTF
J: TRBJ1-2
V: TRBV19

CDR3: CASSIIGSMRLNTEAFF
J: TRBJ1-1
V: TRBV19

CDR3: CASSWDREVGGELFF
J: TRBJ2-2
V: TRBV13

CDR3: CASSLARARAGVYGYTF
J: TRBJ1-2
V: TRBV7-8

CDR3: CASSEGSRSNQPQHF
J: TRBJ1-5
V: TRBV18

CDR3: CASSPPSGGQETQYF
J: TRBJ2-5
V: TRBV6-5

CDR3: CASSETGANSYEQYF
J: TRBJ2-7
V: TRBV28

CDR3: CASSLVINSNQPQHF
J: TRBJ1-5
V: TRBV7-2

CDR3: CASRGWEGGYTF
J: TRBJ1-2
V: TRBV6-5

CDR3: CASRTGGAYEQYF
J: TRBJ2-7
V: TRBV28

CDR3: CASSDGSSYEQYF
J: TRBJ2-7
V: TRBV6-1

CDR3: CASSKGGKGFYSNQPQHF
J: TRBJ1-5
V: TRBV21-1

CDR3: CASSLRDRDEKLFF
J: TRBJ1-4
V: TRBV11-1

CDR3: CASSASDTGFFYGYTF
J: TRBJ1-2
V: TRBV28

CDR3: CASSLSAGEAQHF
J: TRBJ1-5
V: TRBV5-4

CDR3: CASSEAAYAYGTEAFF
J: TRBJ1-1
V: TRBV6-1

CDR3: CASSYSIGPSGAYNEQFF
J: TRBJ2-1
V: TRBV6-2/TRBV6-3

CDR3: CASSQSYLREQFF
J: TRBJ2-1
V: TRBV14

CDR3: CSASPISELLAGSYNEQFF
J: TRBJ2-1
V: TRBV20-1

CDR3: CASSPSGISYEQYF
J: TRBJ2-7
V: TRBV19

CDR3: CASSSSGTTEQFF
J: TRBJ2-1
V: TRBV7-8

CDR3: CASSLGVVGTQYF
J: TRBJ2-5
V: TRBV7-6

CDR3: CASSFDRGGLTEAFF
J: TRBJ1-1
V: TRBV5-4

CDR3: CASSPFLGESEAFF
J: TRBJ1-1
V: TRBV7-9

CDR3: CASSVDGGGNNEQFF
J: TRBJ2-1
V: TRBV9

CDR3: CAWKGRPNTYNEQFF
J: TRBJ2-1
V: TRBV30

CDR3: CASSQGRLPTEKLFF
J: TRBJ1-4
V: TRBV4-3

CDR3: CASSLTGNSYEQYF
J: TRBJ2-7
V: TRBV6-2/TRBV6-3